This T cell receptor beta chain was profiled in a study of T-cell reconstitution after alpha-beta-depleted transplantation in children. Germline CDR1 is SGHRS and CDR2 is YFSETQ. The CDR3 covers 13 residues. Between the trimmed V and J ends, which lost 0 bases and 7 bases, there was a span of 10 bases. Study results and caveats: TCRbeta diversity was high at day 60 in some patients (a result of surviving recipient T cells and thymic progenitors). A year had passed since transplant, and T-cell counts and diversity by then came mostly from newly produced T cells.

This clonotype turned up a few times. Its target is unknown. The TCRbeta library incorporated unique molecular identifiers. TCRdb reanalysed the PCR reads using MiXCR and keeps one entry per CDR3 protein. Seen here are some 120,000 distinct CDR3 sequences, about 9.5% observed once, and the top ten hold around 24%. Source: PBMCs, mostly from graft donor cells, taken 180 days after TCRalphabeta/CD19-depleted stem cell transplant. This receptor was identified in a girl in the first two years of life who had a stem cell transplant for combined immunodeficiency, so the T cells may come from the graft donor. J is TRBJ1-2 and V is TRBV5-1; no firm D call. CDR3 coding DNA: TGCGCCAGCAGCTTGGTATCAGGAAGTGGCTACACCTTC. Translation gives CASSLVSGSGYTF.